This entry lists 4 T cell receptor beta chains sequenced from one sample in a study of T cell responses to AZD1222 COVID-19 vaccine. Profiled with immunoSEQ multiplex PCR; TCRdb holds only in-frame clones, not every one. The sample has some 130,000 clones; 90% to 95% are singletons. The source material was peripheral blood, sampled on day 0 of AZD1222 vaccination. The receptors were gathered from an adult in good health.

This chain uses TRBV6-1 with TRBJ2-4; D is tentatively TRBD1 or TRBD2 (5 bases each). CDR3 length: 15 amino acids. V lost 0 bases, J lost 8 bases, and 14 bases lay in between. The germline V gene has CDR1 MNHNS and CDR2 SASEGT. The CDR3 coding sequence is TGTGCCAGCAGTGAAGCAGGGAGAGGGGTGGACATTCAGTACTTC. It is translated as CASSEAGRGVDIQYF.

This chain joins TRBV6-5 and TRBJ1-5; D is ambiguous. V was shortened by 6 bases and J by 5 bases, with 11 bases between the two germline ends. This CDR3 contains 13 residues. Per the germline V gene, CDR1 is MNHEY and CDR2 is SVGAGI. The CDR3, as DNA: TGTGCCAGCAGACGGACGAGAGATCAGCCCCAGCATTTT. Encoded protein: CASRRTRDQPQHF.

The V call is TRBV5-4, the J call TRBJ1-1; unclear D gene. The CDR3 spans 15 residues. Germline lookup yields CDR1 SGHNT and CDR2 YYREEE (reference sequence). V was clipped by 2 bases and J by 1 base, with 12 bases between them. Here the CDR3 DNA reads TGTGCCAGCAGCTTTAATGGGAACCCGAACACTGAAGCTTTCTTT. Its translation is CASSFNGNPNTEAFF. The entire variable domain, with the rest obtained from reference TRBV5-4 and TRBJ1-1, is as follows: ETGVTQSPTHLIKTRGQQVTLRCSSQSGHNTVSWYQQALGQGPQFIFQYYREEENGRGNFPPRFSGLQFPNYSSELNVNALELDDSALYLCASSFNGNPNTEAFFGQGTRLTVV.

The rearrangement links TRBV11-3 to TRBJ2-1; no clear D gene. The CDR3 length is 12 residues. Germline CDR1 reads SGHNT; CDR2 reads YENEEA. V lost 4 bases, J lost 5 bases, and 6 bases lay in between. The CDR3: CASSSENNEQFF. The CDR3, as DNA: TGTGCCAGCAGCTCTGAGAACAATGAGCAGTTCTTC. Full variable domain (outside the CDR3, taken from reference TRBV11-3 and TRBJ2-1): EAGVVQSPRYKIIEKKQPVAFWCNPISGHNTLYWYLQNLGQGPELLIRYENEEAVDDSQLPKDRFSAERLKGVDSTLKIQPAELGDSAVYLCASSSENNEQFFGPGTRLTVL.